Reported below is one T cell receptor (beta chain). This sample is drawn from a study of blood T cell repertoires in COVID-19. Libraries were prepared by immunoSEQ multiplex PCR; TCRdb keeps only in-frame clonotypes and omits some of them. The sample lists some 140,000 clones, about three quarters occurring once. The ends were cut back, 4 bases at V and 4 bases at J, with 3 bases in the middle. Germline values: CDR1 SGHTA, CDR2 FQGNSA. The CDR3 runs to 11 residues. This clonotype originated in an elderly man with acute or convalescent COVID-19. The chain uses TRBV7-2 and TRBJ2-3; no clear D. The sequencing input was peripheral blood. CDR3 DNA sequence: TGTGCCAGCAGCTCGTCAGATACGCAGTATTTT. It codes for CASSSSDTQYF.